The clone carrying this TCR beta chain was found a few times. Participants were placed into cohorts based on the clinical history they reported. The record originates from a study of blood T cell repertoires in COVID-19. The method was immunoSEQ multiplex PCR; TCRdb's version includes in-frame clones alone and lacks a portion of them. The repertoire holds 200,000 to 300,000 clones, with about four fifths as singletons. The germline V gene encodes CDR1 SGHAT and CDR2 FQDESV (reference sequence). The CDR3 runs 14 residues. V lost 5 bases, J lost 1 base, and 6 bases lay in between. The sequencing sample was made of PBMCs or T cells enriched from blood (not recorded which). This clonotype was sampled from a woman between 40 and 55 years old who had been exposed to COVID-19. V is TRBV11-1 and J is TRBJ2-6, with D unclear. CDR3 sequence (DNA): TGTGCCAGCAGCACCAGGTCTGGGGCCAACGTCCTGACTTTC. Residues: CASSTRSGANVLTF.